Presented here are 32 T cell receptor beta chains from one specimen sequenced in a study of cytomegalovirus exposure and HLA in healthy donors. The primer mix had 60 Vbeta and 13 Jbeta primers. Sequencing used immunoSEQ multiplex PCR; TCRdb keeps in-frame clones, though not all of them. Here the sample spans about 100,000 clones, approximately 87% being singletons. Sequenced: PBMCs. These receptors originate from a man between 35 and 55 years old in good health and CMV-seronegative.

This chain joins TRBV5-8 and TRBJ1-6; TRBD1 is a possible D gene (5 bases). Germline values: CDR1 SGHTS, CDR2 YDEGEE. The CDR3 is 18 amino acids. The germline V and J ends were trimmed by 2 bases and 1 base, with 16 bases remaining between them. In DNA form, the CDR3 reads TGTGCCAGCAGCTTCGTAACCTTGCAGGGATCCTATAATTCACCCCTCCACTTT. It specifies CASSFVTLQGSYNSPLHF.

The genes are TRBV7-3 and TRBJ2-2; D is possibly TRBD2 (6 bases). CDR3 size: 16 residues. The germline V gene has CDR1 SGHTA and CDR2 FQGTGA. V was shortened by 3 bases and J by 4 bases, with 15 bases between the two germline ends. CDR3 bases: TGTGCCAGCAGCTTGTCACTAGCCCCTGGCACCGGGGAGCTGTTTTTT. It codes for CASSLSLAPGTGELFF. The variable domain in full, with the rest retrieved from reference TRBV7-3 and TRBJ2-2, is GAGVSQTPSNKVTEKGKYVELRCDPISGHTALYWYRQSLGQGPEFLIYFQGTGAADDSGLPNDRFFAVRPEGSVSTLKIQRTERGDSAVYLCASSLSLAPGTGELFFGEGSRLTVL.

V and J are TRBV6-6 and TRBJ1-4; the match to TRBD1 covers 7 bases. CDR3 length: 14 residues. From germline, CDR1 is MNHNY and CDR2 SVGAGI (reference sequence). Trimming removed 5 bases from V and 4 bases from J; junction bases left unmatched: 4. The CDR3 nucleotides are TGTGCCAGCAGTCCCGGACAGGTTAATGAAAAACTGTTTTTT. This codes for CASSPGQVNEKLFF.

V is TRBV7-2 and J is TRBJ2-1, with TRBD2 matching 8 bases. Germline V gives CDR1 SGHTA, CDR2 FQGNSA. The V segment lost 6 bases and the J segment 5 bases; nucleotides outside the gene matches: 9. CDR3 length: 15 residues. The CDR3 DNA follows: TGTGCCAGCAGGCCCCTGGCGGGGGGTCACAATGAGCAGTTCTTC. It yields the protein CASRPLAGGHNEQFF.

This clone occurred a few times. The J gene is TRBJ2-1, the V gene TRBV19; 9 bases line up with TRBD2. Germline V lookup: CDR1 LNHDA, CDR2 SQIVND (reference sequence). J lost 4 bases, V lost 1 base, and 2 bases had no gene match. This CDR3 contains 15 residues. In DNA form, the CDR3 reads TGTGCCAGTAGTATAGCTAGCGGGGTTTACAATGAGCAGTTCTTC. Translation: CASSIASGVYNEQFF.

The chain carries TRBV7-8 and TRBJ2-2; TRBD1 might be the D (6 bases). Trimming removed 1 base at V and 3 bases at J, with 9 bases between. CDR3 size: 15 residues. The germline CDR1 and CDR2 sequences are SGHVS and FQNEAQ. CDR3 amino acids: CASSLVAGDTGELFF. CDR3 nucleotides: TGTGCCAGCAGCTTAGTTGCAGGGGACACCGGGGAGCTGTTTTTT.

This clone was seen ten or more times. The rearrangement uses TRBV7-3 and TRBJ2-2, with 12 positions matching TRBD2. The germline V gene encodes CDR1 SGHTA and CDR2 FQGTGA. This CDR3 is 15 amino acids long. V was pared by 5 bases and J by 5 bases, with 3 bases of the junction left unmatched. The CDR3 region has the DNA TGTGCCAGCAGCCAAACTAGCGGGGGGACCGGGGAGCTGTTTTTT. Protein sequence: CASSQTSGGTGELFF.

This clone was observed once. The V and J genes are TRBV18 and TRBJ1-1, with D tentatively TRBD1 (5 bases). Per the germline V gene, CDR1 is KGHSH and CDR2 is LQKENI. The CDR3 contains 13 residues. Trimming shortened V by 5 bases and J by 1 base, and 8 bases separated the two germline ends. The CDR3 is CASSGDRNTEAFF. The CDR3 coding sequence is TGTGCCAGCTCAGGCGACAGGAACACTGAAGCTTTCTTT.

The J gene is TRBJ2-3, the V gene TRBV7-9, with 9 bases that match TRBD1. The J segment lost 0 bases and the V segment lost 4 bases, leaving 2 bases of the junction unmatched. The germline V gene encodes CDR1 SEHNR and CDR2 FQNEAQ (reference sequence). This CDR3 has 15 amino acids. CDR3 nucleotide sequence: TGTGCCAGCAGCTCCGGGACAGGGAGCACAGATACGCAGTATTTT. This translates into CASSSGTGSTDTQYF.

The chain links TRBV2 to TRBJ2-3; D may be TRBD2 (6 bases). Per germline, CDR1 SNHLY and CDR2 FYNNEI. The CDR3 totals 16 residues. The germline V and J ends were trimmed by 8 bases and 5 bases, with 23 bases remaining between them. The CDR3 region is CASRPGRLPQQDTQYF. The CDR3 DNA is TGTGCCAGCCGGCCGGGGAGGCTACCCCAACAAGATACGCAGTATTTT.

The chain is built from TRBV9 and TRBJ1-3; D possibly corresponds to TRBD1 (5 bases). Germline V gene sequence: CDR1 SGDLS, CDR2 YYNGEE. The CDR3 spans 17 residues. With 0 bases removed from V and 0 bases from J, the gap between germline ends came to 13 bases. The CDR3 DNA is TGTGCCAGCAGCGTAGGTCGACAGTCGGGCTCTGGAAACACCATATATTTT. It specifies CASSVGRQSGSGNTIYF.

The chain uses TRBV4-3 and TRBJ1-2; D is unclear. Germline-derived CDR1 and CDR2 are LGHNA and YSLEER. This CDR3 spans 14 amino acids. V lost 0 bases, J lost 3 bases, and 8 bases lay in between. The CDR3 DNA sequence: TGCGCCAGCAGCCAAGAAGCGCAGTACTATGGCTACACCTTC. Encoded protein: CASSQEAQYYGYTF.

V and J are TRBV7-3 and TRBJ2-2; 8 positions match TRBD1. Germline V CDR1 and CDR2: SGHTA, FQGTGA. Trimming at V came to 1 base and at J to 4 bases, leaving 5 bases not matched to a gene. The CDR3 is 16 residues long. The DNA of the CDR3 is TGTGCCAGCAGCTTAAATTCAGGGGGCAGCACCGGGGAGCTGTTTTTT. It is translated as CASSLNSGGSTGELFF.

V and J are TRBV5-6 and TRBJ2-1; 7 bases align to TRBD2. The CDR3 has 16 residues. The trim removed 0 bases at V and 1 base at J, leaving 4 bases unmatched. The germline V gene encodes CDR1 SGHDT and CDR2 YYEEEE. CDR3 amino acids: CASSLGRGDSYNEQFF. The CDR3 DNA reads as TGTGCCAGCAGCTTGGGCCGGGGGGATTCCTACAATGAGCAGTTCTTC.

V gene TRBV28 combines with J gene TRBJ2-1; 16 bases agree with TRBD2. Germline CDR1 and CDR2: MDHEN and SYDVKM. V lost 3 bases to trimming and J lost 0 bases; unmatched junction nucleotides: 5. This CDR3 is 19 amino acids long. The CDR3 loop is CASSFMGLAGGLSYNEQFF. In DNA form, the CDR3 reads TGTGCCAGCAGTTTCATGGGACTAGCGGGGGGGCTCTCCTACAATGAGCAGTTCTTC.

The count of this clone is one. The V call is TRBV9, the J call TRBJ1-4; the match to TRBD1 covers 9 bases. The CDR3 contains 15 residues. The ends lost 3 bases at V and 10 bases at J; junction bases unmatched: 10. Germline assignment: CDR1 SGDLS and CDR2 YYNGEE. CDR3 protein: CASSATDRGLGKLFF. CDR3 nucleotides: TGTGCCAGCAGCGCGACGGACAGGGGACTAGGAAAACTGTTTTTT.

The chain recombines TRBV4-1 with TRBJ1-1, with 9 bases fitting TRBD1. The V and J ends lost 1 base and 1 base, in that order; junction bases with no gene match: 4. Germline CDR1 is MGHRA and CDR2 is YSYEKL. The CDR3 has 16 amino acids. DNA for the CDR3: TGCGCCAGCAGCCAAGCGGGGGGACAGGGGAACACTGAAGCTTTCTTT. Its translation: CASSQAGGQGNTEAFF.

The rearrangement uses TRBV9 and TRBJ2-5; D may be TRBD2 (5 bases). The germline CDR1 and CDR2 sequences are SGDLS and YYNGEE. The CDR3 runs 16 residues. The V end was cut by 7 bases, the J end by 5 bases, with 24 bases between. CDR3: CASSDGSVSGWETQYF. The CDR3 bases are TGTGCCAGCTCGGATGGGAGCGTCAGTGGGTGGGAGACCCAGTACTTC.

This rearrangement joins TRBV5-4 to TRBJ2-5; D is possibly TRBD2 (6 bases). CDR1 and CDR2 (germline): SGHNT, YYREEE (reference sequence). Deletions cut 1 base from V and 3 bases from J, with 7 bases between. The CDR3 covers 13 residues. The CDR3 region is CASSLTGEETQYF. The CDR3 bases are TGTGCCAGCAGCTTGACGGGAGAAGAGACCCAGTACTTC.

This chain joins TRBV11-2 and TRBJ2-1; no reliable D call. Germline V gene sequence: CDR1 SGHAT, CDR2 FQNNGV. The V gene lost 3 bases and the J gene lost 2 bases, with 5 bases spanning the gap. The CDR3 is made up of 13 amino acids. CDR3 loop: CASSLGTYNEQFF. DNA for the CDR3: TGTGCCAGCAGCTTGGGCACCTACAATGAGCAGTTCTTC.

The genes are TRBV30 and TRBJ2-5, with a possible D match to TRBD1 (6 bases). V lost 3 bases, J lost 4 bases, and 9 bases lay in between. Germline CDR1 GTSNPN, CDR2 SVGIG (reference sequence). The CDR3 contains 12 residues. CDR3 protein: CAWRGARETQYF. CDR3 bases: TGTGCCTGGAGGGGGGCGCGAGAGACCCAGTACTTC.

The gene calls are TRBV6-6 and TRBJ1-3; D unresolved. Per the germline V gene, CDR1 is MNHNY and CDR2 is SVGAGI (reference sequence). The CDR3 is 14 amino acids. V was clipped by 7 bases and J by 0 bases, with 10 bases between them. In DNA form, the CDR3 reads TGTGCCAGCATGAGTCGTTACTCTGGAAACACCATATATTTT. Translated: CASMSRYSGNTIYF.

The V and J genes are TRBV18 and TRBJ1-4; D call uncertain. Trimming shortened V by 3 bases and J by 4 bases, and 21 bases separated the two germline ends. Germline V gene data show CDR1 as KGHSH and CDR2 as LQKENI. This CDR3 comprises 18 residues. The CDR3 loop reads CASSPTRVAGGYNEKLFF. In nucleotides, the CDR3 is TGTGCCAGCTCACCGACGAGGGTAGCCGGAGGGTATAATGAAAAACTGTTTTTT.

The CDR3 spells CASSPTGESQPQHF. The CDR3 region has the DNA TGTGCCAGCAGTCCGACAGGGGAGTCGCAGCCCCAGCATTTT. The chain uses TRBV2 and TRBJ1-5, with TRBD1 matching 8 bases. V was clipped by 5 bases and J by 7 bases; unmatched bases: 7. Germline loops: CDR1 SNHLY, CDR2 FYNNEI. CDR3 length equals 14 residues. Complete variable domain (other parts from reference TRBV2 and TRBJ1-5): EPEVTQTPSHQVTQMGQEVILRCVPISNHLYFYWYRQILGQKVEFLVSFYNNEISEKSEIFDDQFSVERPDGSNFTLKIRSTKLEDSAMYFCASSPTGESQPQHFGDGTRLSIL.

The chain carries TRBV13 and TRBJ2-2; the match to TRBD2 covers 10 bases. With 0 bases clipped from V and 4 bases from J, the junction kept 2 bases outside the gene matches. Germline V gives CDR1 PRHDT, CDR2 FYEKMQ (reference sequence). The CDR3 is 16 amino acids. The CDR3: CASSLGGLASTGELFF. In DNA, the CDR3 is TGTGCCAGCAGCTTAGGGGGACTAGCGAGCACCGGGGAGCTGTTTTTT.

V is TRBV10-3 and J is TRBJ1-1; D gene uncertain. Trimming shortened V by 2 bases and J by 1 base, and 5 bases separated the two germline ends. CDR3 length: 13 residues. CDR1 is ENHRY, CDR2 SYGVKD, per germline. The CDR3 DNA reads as TGTGCCATCAGTGAGCTAGGGAACACTGAAGCTTTCTTT. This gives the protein CAISELGNTEAFF.

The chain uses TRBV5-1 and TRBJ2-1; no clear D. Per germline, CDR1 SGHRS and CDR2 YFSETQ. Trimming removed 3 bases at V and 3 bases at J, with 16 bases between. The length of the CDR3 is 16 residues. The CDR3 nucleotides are TGCGCCAGCAGCTCATTAGTAGTAAGTCGCTACAATGAGCAGTTCTTC. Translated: CASSSLVVSRYNEQFF.

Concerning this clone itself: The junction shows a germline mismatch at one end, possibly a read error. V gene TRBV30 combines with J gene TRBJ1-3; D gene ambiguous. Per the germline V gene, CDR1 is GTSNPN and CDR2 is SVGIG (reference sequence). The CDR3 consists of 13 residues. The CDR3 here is CARSEGLGNTIYF. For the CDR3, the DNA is TGTGCCAGGAGCGAGGGCCTCGGAAACACCATATATTTT.

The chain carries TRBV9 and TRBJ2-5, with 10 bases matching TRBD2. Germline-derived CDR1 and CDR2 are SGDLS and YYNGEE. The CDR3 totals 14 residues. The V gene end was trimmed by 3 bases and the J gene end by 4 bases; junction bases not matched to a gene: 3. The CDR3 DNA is TGTGCCAGCAGCGCACTAGCGGGGACAGAGACCCAGTACTTC. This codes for CASSALAGTETQYF.

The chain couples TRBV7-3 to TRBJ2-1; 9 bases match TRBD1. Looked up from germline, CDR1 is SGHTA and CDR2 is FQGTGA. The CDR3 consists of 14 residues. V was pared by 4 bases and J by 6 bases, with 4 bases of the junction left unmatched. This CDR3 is CASSSGDRANEQFF. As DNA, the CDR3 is TGTGCCAGCAGCTCAGGGGACAGGGCCAATGAGCAGTTCTTC.

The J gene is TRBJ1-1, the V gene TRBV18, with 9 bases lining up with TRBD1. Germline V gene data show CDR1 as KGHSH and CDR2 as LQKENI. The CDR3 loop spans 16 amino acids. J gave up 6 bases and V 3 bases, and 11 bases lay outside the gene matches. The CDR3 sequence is CASSPGQGGFWAEAFF. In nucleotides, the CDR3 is TGTGCCAGCTCACCGGGACAGGGAGGGTTTTGGGCTGAAGCTTTCTTT. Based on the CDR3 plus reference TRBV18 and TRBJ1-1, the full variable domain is NAGVMQNPRHLVRRRGQEARLRCSPMKGHSHVYWYRQLPEEGLKFMVYLQKENIIDESGMPKERFSAEFPKEGPSILRIQQVVRGDSAAYFCASSPGQGGFWAEAFFGQGTRLTVV.

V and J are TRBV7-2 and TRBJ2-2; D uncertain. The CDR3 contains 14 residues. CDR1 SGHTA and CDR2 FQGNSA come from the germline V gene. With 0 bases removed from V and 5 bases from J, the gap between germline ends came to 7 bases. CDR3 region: CASSLALQTGELFF. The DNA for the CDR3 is TGTGCCAGCAGCTTAGCGCTTCAGACCGGGGAGCTGTTTTTT.